A selection of T cell receptor beta chains follows, all from one sample in a study of T-cell reconstitution after alpha-beta-depleted transplantation in children. From the PCR reads, TCRdb called clonotypes with MiXCR, one entry per CDR3 protein. The sample consists of 450,000 to 600,000 distinct CDR3 sequences, about 18% of them appearing once. This specimen consisted of PBMCs from the stem cell graft donor, obtained from the stem cell graft. The receptors derive from a human donor who donated a stem cell graft to a child with acute lymphoblastic leukemia. Both conserved end residues are part of each CDR3. A D gene is named only where the DNA matches it firmly. A clone size is listed for some rows: how often the clone was seen (once, few, many), or a class if it is expanded.

TRBJ2-7	TRBD2	TRBV5-1	many	CASSLRGRSSYEQYF	TGCGCCAGCAGCTTACGCGGGAGGAGCTCCTACGAGCAGTACTTC
TRBJ2-1	NA	TRBV7-9	NA	CASSNGGEQFF	TGTGCCAGCAGCAACGGGGGTGAGCAGTTCTTC
TRBJ1-1	NA	TRBV25-1	few	CASSETGRRNTEAFF	TGTGCCAGCAGTGAAACGGGACGGAGGAACACTGAAGCTTTCTTT
TRBJ1-5	NA	TRBV2	NA	CASSDYWGLGQPQHF	TGTGCCAGCAGTGATTATTGGGGGTTAGGGCAGCCCCAGCATTTT
TRBJ1-6	TRBD1	TRBV12-5	few	CASGWAGTGESPLHF	TGTGCTAGTGGTTGGGCCGGGACAGGGGAATCACCCCTCCACTTT
TRBJ2-1	NA	TRBV5-1	NA	CASSPPGALDARGEQFF	TGCGCCAGCAGCCCCCCGGGAGCGCTCGACGCTAGGGGTGAGCAGTTCTTC
TRBJ2-3	TRBD1	TRBV6-1	NA	CASSETYRGEFADTQYF	TGTGCCAGCAGTGAGACCTACAGGGGAGAATTTGCAGATACGCAGTATTTT
TRBJ2-7	TRBD2	TRBV11-2	few	CASSTGLAGMVYEQYF	TGTGCCAGCAGCACAGGACTAGCGGGGATGGTCTACGAGCAGTACTTC
TRBJ2-5	TRBD1	TRBV7-2	NA	CASSLGAGRGRGETQYF	TGTGCCAGCAGCTTAGGGGCGGGCAGGGGGCGTGGGGAGACCCAGTACTTC
TRBJ1-1	NA	TRBV27	many	CASSLSALRLNTEAFF	TGTGCCAGCAGTTTATCGGCTTTGAGGCTGAACACTGAAGCTTTCTTT
TRBJ2-2	TRBD2	TRBV27	few	CASRALAGEGTGELFF	TGTGCCAGCAGGGCCCTAGCGGGAGAGGGGACCGGGGAGCTGTTTTTT
TRBJ1-1	TRBD1	TRBV20-1	NA	CSASYRTGVKTEAFF	TGCAGTGCTAGTTATCGGACAGGGGTCAAAACTGAAGCTTTCTTT
TRBJ1-2	TRBD1	TRBV6-4	few	CASRDRGTGGILYGYTF	TGTGCCAGCAGAGACCGAGGCACAGGGGGGATTCTCTATGGCTACACCTTC
TRBJ2-7	NA	TRBV14	NA	CASSPIGRYEQYF	TGTGCCAGCAGCCCTATCGGCCGCTACGAGCAGTACTTC
TRBJ2-1	TRBD2	TRBV27	NA	CASSRFSGSQSEQFF	TGTGCCAGCAGCCGTTTCAGCGGGAGTCAAAGTGAGCAGTTCTTC
TRBJ1-1	NA	TRBV20-1	NA	CSAPVGTEAFF	TGCAGTGCGCCGGTGGGTACTGAAGCTTTCTTT
TRBJ2-7	TRBD2	TRBV19	NA	CASSTTSGSEQYF	TGTGCCAGTAGTACCACTAGCGGGAGCGAGCAGTACTTC
TRBJ2-1	TRBD2	TRBV12-3/TRBV12-4	NA	CASRGLAGGPGTSYNEQFF	TGTGCCAGCAGGGGACTAGCGGGAGGGCCGGGGACGTCCTACAATGAGCAGTTCTTC
TRBJ2-3	TRBD2	TRBV5-1	few	CASRISLATDTQYF	TGCGCCAGCCGTATATCACTAGCGACAGATACGCAGTATTTT
TRBJ1-5	TRBD1	TRBV12-3/TRBV12-4	NA	CASRRQGGISNQPQHF	TGTGCCAGCAGGCGACAGGGGGGAATAAGCAATCAGCCCCAGCATTTT
TRBJ1-5	NA	TRBV20-1	many	CSARDPGGSSNQPQHF	TGCAGTGCTAGAGATCCGGGGGGCAGTAGCAATCAGCCCCAGCATTTT
TRBJ1-2	NA	TRBV24-1	NA	CATSDFGQGHGYTF	TGTGCCACCAGTGATTTCGGGCAGGGCCATGGCTACACCTTC
TRBJ2-7	TRBD2	TRBV9	few	CASSFGTSHYEQYF	TGTGCCAGCAGCTTCGGGACTAGCCACTACGAGCAGTACTTC
TRBJ2-2	TRBD1	TRBV7-9	few	CASSYRDRGVTGELFF	TGTGCCAGCAGCTACCGGGACAGGGGAGTCACCGGGGAGCTGTTTTTT
TRBJ2-5	TRBD2	TRBV6-2/TRBV6-3	NA	CASRFTSGQETQYF	TGTGCCAGCAGATTTACTAGCGGCCAAGAGACCCAGTACTTC
TRBJ2-3	NA	TRBV7-6	NA	CASSLARDRDTQYF	TGTGCCAGCAGCTTAGCTCGTGACAGAGATACGCAGTATTTT
TRBJ2-1	NA	TRBV9	NA	CASSVGQDNEQFF	TGTGCCAGCAGCGTAGGTCAGGACAATGAGCAGTTCTTC
TRBJ2-7	TRBD1	TRBV7-9	few	CASSLTGTGLYEQYF	TGTGCCAGCAGCTTGACCGGGACAGGCCTTTACGAGCAGTACTTC
TRBJ2-7	NA	TRBV4-2	few	CASSQDLSRTYEQYF	TGTGCCAGCAGCCAGGATTTAAGTAGGACCTACGAGCAGTACTTC
TRBJ2-4	NA	TRBV4-1	few	CASSQARDQYF	TGCGCCAGCAGCCAAGCCAGGGACCAGTACTTC
TRBJ2-7	NA	TRBV15	NA	CATSNGRDHHYEQYF	TGTGCCACCAGCAACGGCCGGGACCATCACTACGAGCAGTACTTC
TRBJ2-7	TRBD1	TRBV29-1	NA	CSVGDRGEQYF	TGCAGCGTTGGGGACAGGGGCGAGCAGTACTTC
TRBJ2-2	NA	TRBV20-1	few	CSARDPTGHTGELFF	TGCAGTGCTAGAGACCCGACCGGCCACACCGGGGAGCTGTTTTTT
TRBJ2-1	TRBD2	TRBV9	many	CASSGLLAGGNNEQFF	TGTGCCAGCAGCGGCCTACTAGCGGGAGGGAACAATGAGCAGTTCTTC
TRBJ2-5	TRBD2	TRBV3-1	few	CASSHQSGAFSGRAGTQYF	TGTGCCAGCAGCCATCAATCAGGGGCCTTTAGCGGGAGGGCCGGGACCCAGTACTTC
TRBJ2-7	NA	TRBV5-1	few	CASSFATENYEQYF	TGCGCCAGCAGCTTCGCGACAGAAAACTACGAGCAGTACTTC
TRBJ1-5	NA	TRBV12-3/TRBV12-4	few	CASSSLTGWGQPQHF	TGTGCCAGCAGTTCCCTCACAGGGTGGGGGCAGCCCCAGCATTTT
TRBJ2-5	TRBD2	TRBV20-1	few	CSAYSGTHQETQYF	TGCAGTGCTTATAGCGGGACCCACCAAGAGACCCAGTACTTC
TRBJ2-3	NA	TRBV5-1	NA	CASSLAGPRDTQYF	TGCGCCAGCAGCTTGGCCGGCCCTCGAGATACGCAGTATTTT
TRBJ1-2	NA	TRBV27	NA	CASSLRGGSGYTF	TGTGCCAGCAGTTTAAGGGGGGGATCGGGCTACACCTTC
TRBJ2-7	NA	TRBV7-6	few	CASSSSEGEQYF	TGTGCCAGCAGCTCCTCAGAAGGGGAGCAGTACTTC
TRBJ1-2	NA	TRBV5-1	NA	CASSLAKWSDYGYTF	TGCGCCAGCAGCTTGGCCAAGTGGTCGGACTATGGCTACACCTTC